This T cell receptor (beta chain) appears in the sequencing data of a study of control samples from healthy donors and cancer patients. Sequenced by immunoSEQ multiplex PCR; TCRdb stores in-frame clones only, minus some. Altogether nearly 35,000 clones are present, roughly 92% being singletons, with the ten largest covering 1.5% to 2%. The CDR3 is 15 amino acids. Germline CDR1 is SGHTA and CDR2 is FQGTGA. V lost 3 bases, J lost 1 base, and 12 bases lay in between. The receptor was derived from a man aged 40-50 years with colorectal cancer. This chain joins TRBV7-3 and TRBJ1-1, with unresolved D. Sequencing used PBMCs. The DNA for the CDR3 is TGTGCCAGCAGCTTTTTGTTGGGTCGGAACACTGAAGCTTTCTTT. The encoded protein is CASSFLLGRNTEAFF.